Below are 4 T cell receptor beta chains sequenced from a single sample in a study of vaccination effects on CD4 cells after COVID-19. Culture proceeded for 9 to 11 days, and CD4+ T cells were then isolated. The vaccine given was either BNT162b2 or mRNA-1273, in two doses. No antigen is known for these receptors. Generated by immunoSEQ multiplex PCR, the TCRdb table keeps only in-frame clones and is missing some. The repertoire has 45,000 to 60,000 clones, about 70% of them found once; the top ten carry around 7%. Sample: CD4+ T cells from PBMCs cultured without peptide, taken after COVID-19 vaccination. The receptor set was obtained from a human donor who received a COVID-19 vaccine.

The chain links TRBV19 to TRBJ2-7; D remains unclear. Germline V gene lookup returns CDR1 LNHDA and CDR2 SQIVND (reference sequence). This CDR3 is built from 15 residues. Trimming cost V 0 bases and J 1 base, with 10 bases left between them. The CDR3 sequence: CASSIDQRSSYEQYF. CDR3 in DNA: TGTGCCAGTAGTATAGATCAGAGGAGTTCCTACGAGCAGTACTTC.

J is TRBJ1-1 and V is TRBV2; 8 positions match TRBD1. The junction had 10 bases not matched to a gene; V was cut back by 5 bases and J by 5 bases. The CDR3 consists of 15 residues. Germline-derived CDR1 and CDR2 are SNHLY and FYNNEI. The CDR3 reads CASSFPTGGFTEAFF. CDR3 in DNA: TGTGCCAGCAGTTTCCCTACAGGGGGATTTACTGAAGCTTTCTTT.

V gene TRBV7-2 combines with J gene TRBJ2-7; D is possibly TRBD2 (5 bases). V lost 5 bases and J 5 bases, leaving 13 bases between the germline ends. There are 13 residues in the CDR3. CDR1 is SGHTA, CDR2 FQGNSA, per germline. DNA for the CDR3: TGTGCCAGCAGCGCCTGGAGGAGGCACGAGCAGTACTTC. Residues: CASSAWRRHEQYF.

This sequence joins TRBV6-5 and TRBJ2-1; TRBD1 matches at 10 bases. The trim removed 5 bases at V and 6 bases at J, leaving 4 bases unmatched. This CDR3 spans 14 amino acids. CDR1 and CDR2 from the germline V gene are MNHEY and SVGAGI. CDR3 DNA: TGTGCCAGCAGTCGGGACAGGGGAGGCAATGAGCAGTTCTTC. This encodes CASSRDRGGNEQFF.